This TCR beta chain originates from a study of blood T cell repertoires in COVID-19 (dated by TCRdb to 2020 to 2021). Notes on the research overall: Collaborator samples came from the United States, Italy and Spain and covered acute and convalescent phases of COVID-19. The sample metadata nearly always contained a de-identified subject ID, COVID-19 status, age in years and sex. The repertoires were made available in a free public database intended to serve as a resource for research on the immune response to SARS-CoV-2. The dataset comprised deeply sampled blood TCRbeta repertoires from subjects exposed to, actively infected with, or recovered from COVID-19. Samples were obtained from the ongoing ImmuneRACE study (first 160 participants) and from about 1,300 subjects provided by 6 global collaborators. The material from the prospective study consisted of cDNA or gDNA derived from T cells, B-cell-depleted T cells, or PBMCs. Where available, HLA class I and class II types were taken from metadata supplied by the sample provider and were not determined by assay-based typing. Summary of the overall study and its limitations: How much clinical and demographic metadata was included differed by source and by participant, and the metadata was provided uncurated.

Whole blood was collected in K2EDTA tubes by collaborating institutions according to the institutions' own protocols. For TCRbeta analysis, collaborators shipped samples as frozen whole blood, isolated PBMCs, or DNA extracted from either of those sample types. V is reduced by 5 bases and J by 8 bases, leaving a spacing of 9 bases between them. Taken from the germline V gene (reference sequence), the CDR1 and CDR2 loops are SEHNR and FQNEAQ. The CDR3 covers 12 residues, taking in both the cysteine and the phenylalanine. Only CDR3 DNA is held: 36 bases, read in frame from base 1. The immunoSEQ Assay, a bias-controlled multiplex PCR, was used to amplify TCRbeta CDR3 regions from genomic DNA. Per the authors' processing: The number of nucleated cells in each sample was estimated by amplification of reference gene primers within the assay. To quantify the absolute abundance of each unique TCRbeta CDR3 rearrangement, sequence reads were collapsed and filtered. For each sample, productive Simpson clonality was calculated as the square root of Simpson's diversity index across productive rearrangements. In its TCRdb copy, this immuneACCESS table keeps in-frame sequences only and misses some clones. Where compared with another copy, unresolved V genes explain less than half of these, and the others have no known cause. That table gives V, J and clone size, and the DNA gave D and trimming. For this sample there are under 250,000 clones; roughly 83% appear just once. The ten largest clones take up around 2.5% of the sample.

As regards this clone: Its antigen remains undetermined. No base quality information exists; no much larger clone differs at one position.

Sequencing was carried out using peripheral blood. The chain employs TRBV7-9 and TRBJ1-4; a confident D gene designation cannot be given. The receptor was isolated from a woman in her 70s with active or convalescent COVID-19. CDR3 reads: CASSLSSEKLFF. The DNA sequence is TGTGCCAGCAGCCTCTCGAGCGAAAAACTGTTTTTT.